This entry lists 19 T cell receptor beta chains sequenced from one sample in a study of T-cell reconstitution after alpha-beta-depleted transplantation in children. Library preparation (for TCRbeta) was performed with unique molecular identifiers. TCRdb independently ran MiXCR on the PCR reads; one entry per CDR3 protein. The sample has 350,000 to 500,000 distinct CDR3 sequences; approximately 41% are singletons. This material consisted of PBMCs, taken before TCRalphabeta/CD19-depleted stem cell transplant. Receptors were obtained from a girl aged 2-9 years with aplastic anemia, due to receive a stem cell transplant.

The chain uses TRBV20-1 and TRBJ1-1; maybe TRBD1 (5 bases). This CDR3 spans 17 amino acids. Trimming left V 0 bases short and J 5 bases short, with 22 bases between. Germline CDR1 is DFQATT and CDR2 is SNEGSKA (reference sequence). The CDR3 DNA sequence: TGCAGTGCTAGAGATCCTAGAGAAGGGGATGGGTCAACTGAAGCTTTCTTT. Its protein product is CSARDPREGDGSTEAFF.

The chain couples TRBV7-2 to TRBJ2-7; D possibly matches TRBD1 or TRBD2 (6 bases each). Germline CDR1 reads SGHTA; CDR2 reads FQGNSA. The length of the CDR3 is 15 residues. The ends were cut back, 5 bases at V and 1 base at J, with 15 bases in the middle. For the CDR3, the DNA is TGTGCCAGCAGCCGAGGGGGGAGTGAGTCCTACGAGCAGTACTTC. Translated: CASSRGGSESYEQYF. Full variable domain (rest looked up from reference TRBV7-2 and TRBJ2-7): GAGVSQSPSNKVTEKGKDVELRCDPISGHTALYWYRQSLGQGLEFLIYFQGNSAPDKSGLPSDRFSAERTGGSVSTLTIQRTQQEDSAVYLCASSRGGSESYEQYFGPGTRLTVT.

This chain links TRBV19 with TRBJ1-1; D may be TRBD1 (5 bases). This CDR3 contains 13 residues. From germline, CDR1 is LNHDA and CDR2 SQIVND (reference sequence). V lost 3 bases and J 4 bases, leaving 9 bases between the germline ends. The CDR3 loop reads CASSMGTATEAFF. CDR3 DNA: TGTGCCAGTAGTATGGGGACGGCCACTGAAGCTTTCTTT.

This clonotype was observed many times. The CDR3 sequence is CASSAGERYEQYF. Written as DNA, the CDR3 is TGTGCCAGCAGCGCGGGGGAGAGATACGAGCAGTACTTC. The gene calls are TRBV9 and TRBJ2-7, with D tentatively TRBD2 (6 bases). The CDR3 has 13 amino acids. Germline-derived CDR1 and CDR2 are SGDLS and YYNGEE. V lost 3 bases and J 4 bases, leaving 11 bases between the germline ends. Full variable domain (rest looked up from reference TRBV9 and TRBJ2-7): DSGVTQTPKHLITATGQRVTLRCSPRSGDLSVYWYQQSLDQGLQFLIQYYNGEERAKGNILERFSAQQFPDLHSELNLSSLELGDSALYFCASSAGERYEQYFGPGTRLTVT.

The chain is built from TRBV20-1 and TRBJ2-7, with 12 positions matching TRBD2. The CDR3 totals 15 residues. The V gene end was trimmed by 3 bases and the J gene end by 5 bases; junction bases not matched to a gene: 8. CDR1 and CDR2 (germline): DFQATT, SNEGSKA (reference sequence). Here the CDR3 reads CSASWASGRGNEQYF. For the CDR3, the DNA is TGCAGTGCTAGCTGGGCTAGCGGGAGGGGGAACGAGCAGTACTTC.

On this clonotype itself: Its ends do not fully match the called genes, so a read error is possible. The chain combines TRBV20-1 with TRBJ2-7; D is undetermined. This CDR3 contains 11 residues. In germline, CDR1 is DFQATT, CDR2 SNEGSKA (reference sequence). CDR3 sequence (DNA): TGCAGTGCCGGTTCTACCTACGAGCACTACTTC. Protein product: CSAGSTYEHYF.

There are many counts of this clonotype. This sequence joins TRBV5-1 and TRBJ2-2; 7 nucleotides match TRBD1. Germline CDR1 is SGHRS and CDR2 is YFSETQ. CDR3 size: 15 residues. J was trimmed by 5 bases and V by 3 bases; bases with no gene match: 7. The DNA for the CDR3 is TGCGCCAGCAGCTGGGACAGCGTCCCTACCGGGGAGCTGTTTTTT. Its protein product is CASSWDSVPTGELFF. The full variable domain, rest sourced from reference TRBV5-1 and TRBJ2-2, is KAGVTQTPRYLIKTRGQQVTLSCSPISGHRSVSWYQQTPGQGLQFLFEYFSETQRNKGNFPGRFSGRQFSNSRSEMNVSTLELGDSALYLCASSWDSVPTGELFFGEGSRLTVL.

CDR3 sequence: CSAPNREDYGYTF. The CDR3 DNA reads as TGCAGTGCCCCCAATAGGGAGGACTATGGCTACACCTTC. The J gene is TRBJ1-2, the V gene TRBV20-1; no reliable D call. V lost 6 bases and J lost 3, with 14 bases in between. The germline gives CDR1 DFQATT, CDR2 SNEGSKA (reference sequence). CDR3 length: 13 amino acids.

This clonotype has just a few counts. The chain links TRBV5-1 to TRBJ1-1; D perhaps matches TRBD1 (6 bases). V lost 0 bases to trimming and J lost 4 bases, with 10 bases between them. Germline assignment: CDR1 SGHRS and CDR2 YFSETQ. The CDR3 is 14 amino acids. The CDR3 DNA follows: TGCGCCAGCAGCTTGGCAGGGGCGAGCACTGAAGCTTTCTTT. This codes for CASSLAGASTEAFF.

The rearrangement links TRBV5-1 to TRBJ1-6; D gene unclear. The ends were cut back, 0 bases at V and 4 bases at J, with 5 bases in the middle. Germline CDR1 reads SGHRS; CDR2 reads YFSETQ. The CDR3 is 14 amino acids. The DNA of the CDR3 is TGCGCCAGCAGCTTGGGAGAGTATAATTCACCCCTCCACTTT. As protein: CASSLGEYNSPLHF.

This clonotype was counted at least ten times. The J gene is TRBJ2-3, the V gene TRBV20-1; D remains ambiguous. Per the germline V gene, CDR1 is DFQATT and CDR2 is SNEGSKA (reference sequence). The V gene lost 2 bases and the J gene lost 6 bases, with 3 bases spanning the gap. The CDR3 is made up of 10 amino acids. CDR3 coding DNA: TGCAGTGCTAGAAGGGATACGCAGTATTTT. Its translation: CSARRDTQYF.

This clonotype has at least ten counts. The gene calls are TRBV7-9 and TRBJ2-2; D is undetermined. CDR1 and CDR2 from the germline V gene are SEHNR and FQNEAQ (reference sequence). The CDR3 runs 15 residues. V was shortened by 5 bases and J by 1 base, with 11 bases between the two germline ends. CDR3: CASSVSERNTGELFF. The CDR3 DNA sequence: TGTGCCAGCAGCGTCTCAGAGCGGAACACCGGGGAGCTGTTTTTT.

The chain couples TRBV9 to TRBJ2-1, with 7 nucleotides matching TRBD2. The CDR3 is 16 residues long. Germline values: CDR1 SGDLS, CDR2 YYNGEE. V was clipped by 0 bases and J by 3 bases; unmatched bases: 6. CDR3 nucleotides: TGTGCCAGCAGCGTAGAGGCTAGCGGTGTCTACAATGAGCAGTTCTTC. It codes for CASSVEASGVYNEQFF.

This chain connects TRBV3-1 to TRBJ2-7; 12 bases are a match to TRBD2. The V segment lost 3 bases and the J segment 3 bases; nucleotides outside the gene matches: 3. The CDR3 is 15 amino acids. Germline values: CDR1 LGHDT, CDR2 YNNKEL (reference sequence). The CDR3 coding sequence is TGTGCCAGCAGCCAGATGGGACTAGCGGGCTACGAGCAGTACTTC. Residues: CASSQMGLAGYEQYF.

The CDR3 coding sequence is TGTGCCAGCAGCCCCGGCCCGACTAGTCTCTACGAGCAGTACTTC. Amino acids: CASSPGPTSLYEQYF. The chain carries TRBV7-2 and TRBJ2-7; possible D gene TRBD2, 6 bases. V shed 5 bases and J shed 3 bases, with 17 bases lying between them. Germline V gene lookup returns CDR1 SGHTA and CDR2 FQGNSA. The CDR3 contains 15 residues.

The rearrangement uses TRBV7-2 and TRBJ2-5; TRBD2 agrees at 12 bases. The germline V gene has CDR1 SGHTA and CDR2 FQGNSA. With 7 bases clipped from V and 6 bases from J, the junction kept 6 bases outside the gene matches. The CDR3 totals 14 residues. This CDR3 is CASTLTSGRKTQYF. CDR3 DNA: TGTGCCAGCACCCTTACTAGCGGGAGGAAGACCCAGTACTTC.

This clonotype was observed many times. The V gene is TRBV2, the J gene TRBJ2-7; a weak D match, TRBD2 (6 bases). The V and J ends lost 6 bases and 3 bases respectively, with 9 bases between them. Germline V gene sequence: CDR1 SNHLY, CDR2 FYNNEI. The CDR3 runs to 12 residues. As DNA, the CDR3 is TGTGCCAGCAGCAGGACTATCTACGAGCAGTACTTC. Its protein product is CASSRTIYEQYF.

This clonotype was picked up a small number of times. The chain uses TRBV5-8 and TRBJ2-1; D gene unclear. The CDR3 has 13 residues. Germline lookup yields CDR1 SGHTS and CDR2 YDEGEE. V lost 0 bases, J lost 9 bases, and 10 bases lay in between. The CDR3 reads CASSLARKGEQFF. The CDR3 DNA is TGTGCCAGCAGCTTGGCTCGGAAGGGTGAGCAGTTCTTC.

This rearrangement joins TRBV30 to TRBJ2-7; no definite D call. The V gene's germline CDR1 is GTSNPN and CDR2 SVGIG (reference sequence). V lost 0 bases, J lost 3 bases, and 6 bases lay in between. The CDR3 extends over 12 amino acids. As DNA, the CDR3 is TGTGCCTGGAGTGTTGACGACTACGAGCAGTACTTC. Residues: CAWSVDDYEQYF.